This T cell receptor beta chain was retrieved from a study of cytomegalovirus exposure and HLA in healthy donors. Study results and caveats: For TCR beta chains, V- and J-gene trimming was later linked to a missense DCLRE1C variant. TCR beta chains numbering some 160 were designated cytomegalovirus-associated. Most CMV-associated TCR beta chains were later found to appear HLA-restricted.

PCR employed 60 Vbeta and 13 Jbeta primers. Data came from immunoSEQ multiplex PCR; TCRdb stores just in-frame clones and leaves some out. The data show approximately 150,000 clones, approximately 81% seen once. This clone was observed a single time. Its target is not known. V trimming: 0 bases; J trimming: 4 bases; junction bases outside the gene matches: 4. Germline-derived CDR1 and CDR2 are SGHTS and YDEGEE. This CDR3 has 16 amino acids. Participants comprised healthy donors of bone marrow. The chain recombines TRBV5-8 with TRBJ2-6; TRBD1 aligns across 7 bases. Sequencing used PBMCs. This clonotype was sampled from a female donor in good health and CMV-seronegative. The CDR3 DNA follows: TGTGCCAGCAGCTTGGGGGACAGCTCGGGGGCCAACGTCCTGACTTTC. It is translated as CASSLGDSSGANVLTF. Looking up the rest from reference TRBV5-8 and TRBJ2-6 gives the full variable domain: EAGVTQSPTHLIKTRGQQATLRCSPISGHTSVYWYQQALGLGLQFLLWYDEGEERNRGNFPPRFSGRQFPNYSSELNVNALELEDSALYLCASSLGDSSGANVLTFGAGSRLTVL.